This TCR beta chain was sequenced during a study of blood T cell repertoires in COVID-19. Turning to the study itself: T cells, B-cell-depleted T cells, or PBMCs supplied cDNA or gDNA.

This clone was found once. Followed longitudinally, the Seattle patients had been enrolled during active infection. Sequencing used immunoSEQ multiplex PCR; TCRdb keeps in-frame clones, though not all of them. The sample yields 170,000 or so clones, over 80% seen once. Germline trimming cut 7 bases from V and 2 bases from J; bases unmatched to any gene: 7. The CDR3 is made up of 17 amino acids. Germline V gives CDR1 LNHDA, CDR2 SQIVND (reference sequence). The chain links TRBV19 to TRBJ2-3; 15 nucleotides align to TRBD2. This TCR was sampled from a woman in her forties with COVID-19, enrolled during active disease. The sequenced material came from peripheral blood. The CDR3 sequence: CASTKGTSGGYTDTQYF. The DNA for the CDR3 is TGTGCCAGTACCAAAGGGACTAGCGGGGGGTACACAGATACGCAGTATTTT. Supplemented by reference TRBV19 and TRBJ2-3, the full variable domain reads DGGITQSPKYLFRKEGQNVTLSCEQNLNHDAMYWYRQDPGQGLRLIYYSQIVNDFQKGDIAEGYSVSREKKESFPLTVTSAQKNPTAFYLCASTKGTSGGYTDTQYFGPGTRLTVL.